Sequencing of this T cell receptor (beta chain) was carried out in a study of tumor-infiltrating lymphocytes in oesophageal squamous cell carcinoma. TCRdb fed the PCR reads into MiXCR, producing one record per CDR3 protein. The sample lists fewer than 15,000 distinct CDR3 sequences, around 51% seen once, with about 22% in the top ten. The germline CDR1 and CDR2 sequences are SGHDT and YYEEEE. The CDR3 contains 13 residues. V lost 0 bases and J lost 3, with 6 bases in between. Sequenced input: esophageal tumor tissue. This clonotype was sampled from a male donor with esophageal squamous cell carcinoma. The chain recombines TRBV5-6 with TRBJ2-5; D is tentatively TRBD1 or TRBD2 (5 bases each). CDR3 coding DNA: TGTGCCAGCAGCTTGGTGGGGGAAGAGACCCAGTACTTC. It is translated as CASSLVGEETQYF. Combining the CDR3 with reference TRBV5-6 and TRBJ2-5 gives the whole variable domain DAGVTQSPTHLIKTRGQQVTLRCSPKSGHDTVSWYQQALGQGPQFIFQYYEEEERQRGNFPDRFSGHQFPNYSSELNVNALLLGDSALYLCASSLVGEETQYFGPGTRLLVL.